This entry lists 30 T cell receptor beta chains sequenced from one sample in a study of cytomegalovirus exposure and HLA in healthy donors. PCR involved 60 Vbeta and 13 Jbeta primers. Profiling relied on immunoSEQ multiplex PCR, and the TCRdb table lists in-frame clones only, not all of them. The sample consists of around 150,000 clones, about 80% of them appearing once. The sequencing sample was made of PBMCs. The receptors stem from a young man in good health and CMV-seropositive.

The J gene is TRBJ2-2, the V gene TRBV2; TRBD1 matches at 9 bases. The ends lost 8 bases at V and 4 bases at J; junction bases unmatched: 5. Germline CDR1 and CDR2: SNHLY and FYNNEI. This CDR3 has 14 residues. The CDR3 sequence is CASYRGLGTGELFF. DNA of the CDR3: TGTGCCAGCTACAGGGGGCTGGGCACCGGGGAGCTGTTTTTT.

The chain recombines TRBV11-2 with TRBJ2-7; 8 bases line up with TRBD1. The V gene end was trimmed by 7 bases and the J gene end by 0 bases; junction bases not matched to a gene: 8. The CDR3 spans 15 residues. Germline V gene data show CDR1 as SGHAT and CDR2 as FQNNGV. CDR3 sequence (DNA): TGTGCCAGCACCAACCGACAGGGGAGCTCCTACGAGCAGTACTTC. Protein: CASTNRQGSSYEQYF.

Comments on this clone: Its ends do not fully match the called genes, so a read error is possible. V and J are TRBV6-6 and TRBJ2-5, with D tentatively TRBD2 (5 bases). The germline V gene encodes CDR1 MNHNY and CDR2 SVGAGI (reference sequence). This CDR3 region has 11 residues. CDR3 loop: CASRSAGPKNF. The CDR3 DNA follows: TGTGCCAGCAGATCGGCGGGTCCCAAGAACTTC.

CDR3 coding DNA: TGCGCCAGCAGCTTGGCCTCCGGTAGCGGGAGTGATGAGCAGTACTTC. This sequence encodes CASSLASGSGSDEQYF. This chain links TRBV5-1 with TRBJ2-7; TRBD2 matches 9 bases. Per germline, CDR1 SGHRS and CDR2 YFSETQ. The CDR3 has 16 amino acids. V shed 0 bases, J shed 7 bases, and the junction held 11 bases outside the gene matches.

The chain has TRBV2 and TRBJ1-2; weak D call: TRBD1 (6 bases). The CDR3 has 15 amino acids. V shed 6 bases and J shed 0 bases, with 14 bases lying between them. The germline CDR1 and CDR2 sequences are SNHLY and FYNNEI. The CDR3 here is CASRETGSANYGYTF. DNA for the CDR3: TGTGCCAGCAGAGAAACAGGGTCAGCTAACTATGGCTACACCTTC.

The gene calls are TRBV25-1 and TRBJ1-4; 9 nucleotides match TRBD1. Germline CDR1 reads MGHDK; CDR2 reads SYGVNS. V dropped 3 bases and J dropped 4; count of bases not matched to a gene: 3. The CDR3 is 15 amino acids. Here the CDR3 DNA reads TGTGCCAGCAGTGAGTCGACAGGGGGTAATGAAAAACTGTTTTTT. Protein product: CASSESTGGNEKLFF.

This clone appeared a few times. V and J are TRBV6-1 and TRBJ1-1; D is undetermined. The V gene's germline CDR1 is MNHNS and CDR2 SASEGT. The length of the CDR3 is 12 residues. The V end was cut by 7 bases, the J end by 0 bases, with 6 bases between. The CDR3: CASTGVNTEAFF. In nucleotides, the CDR3 is TGTGCCAGCACCGGGGTGAACACTGAAGCTTTCTTT.

The genes are TRBV5-1 and TRBJ2-3; 9 bases map to TRBD1. Germline V gives CDR1 SGHRS, CDR2 YFSETQ. This CDR3 comprises 15 residues. Losses at the gene ends were 0 bases for V and 6 bases for J; bases not matched to a gene: 5. The CDR3 DNA sequence: TGCGCCAGCAGCTTGGGGACAGGGGTGTACGATACGCAGTATTTT. Encoded protein: CASSLGTGVYDTQYF.

This chain uses TRBV23-1 with TRBJ1-1, with D unclear. TRBV23-1 is an open reading frame whose function is uncertain. V lost 2 bases, J lost 12 bases, and 13 bases lay in between. The CDR3 extends over 12 amino acids. For the CDR3, the DNA is TGCGCCAGCAGTCAAAGAGGAGGGCGAACTTTCTTT. Protein product: CASSQRGGRTFF.

This clone was counted a single time. The junction differs from germline at one of its ends, possibly a read error. V usage is TRBV30 and J usage is TRBJ1-1, with TRBD1 matching over 8 bases. From germline, CDR1 is GTSNPN and CDR2 SVGIG (reference sequence). The CDR3 loop spans 14 amino acids. The CDR3 DNA reads as TGTGCCCGGAGTAGACAGGGGTACGACACTGAAGCTTTCTTT. Protein: CARSRQGYDTEAFF.

Note on this clone: At one of its ends the junction is not consistent with the germline gene, which may arise from a read error. The same CDR3 can be traced to other DNA sequences in this sample. The chain links TRBV25-1 to TRBJ1-2, with D tentatively TRBD1 (6 bases). Per germline, CDR1 MGHDK and CDR2 SYGVNS. The CDR3 is 13 amino acids. The CDR3 region has the DNA TGTGCCAGCAGTGAGCCAGGGGCCTATGGTTACACCTTC. This codes for CASSEPGAYGYTF.

The V and J genes are TRBV2 and TRBJ1-4; D not certain. Per the germline V gene, CDR1 is SNHLY and CDR2 is FYNNEI. There are 16 residues in the CDR3. The V and J ends lost 4 bases and 0 bases respectively, with 12 bases between them. The CDR3 DNA reads TGTGCCAGCAGTGCCGCAGCGATGTCAACTAATGAAAAACTGTTTTTT. It codes for CASSAAAMSTNEKLFF.

This chain joins TRBV25-1 and TRBJ2-1, with a weak D call TRBD2 (6 bases). The CDR3 has 17 amino acids. The germline gives CDR1 MGHDK, CDR2 SYGVNS. V gave up 3 bases and J gave up 3 bases, with 18 bases separating them. CDR3 protein: CASSDPSGRGYYNEQFF. Here the CDR3 DNA reads TGTGCCAGCAGTGACCCATCCGGGCGGGGCTACTACAATGAGCAGTTCTTC. Full variable domain (missing parts from reference TRBV25-1 and TRBJ2-1): EADIYQTPRYLVIGTGKKITLECSQTMGHDKMYWYQQDPGMELHLIHYSYGVNSTEKGDLSSESTVSRIRTEHFPLTLESARPSHTSQYLCASSDPSGRGYYNEQFFGPGTRLTVL.

The rearrangement joins TRBV6-5 to TRBJ2-2, with 9 bases fitting TRBD1. The CDR3 runs to 13 residues. Germline-derived CDR1 and CDR2 are MNHEY and SVGAGI. Unmatched junction bases numbered 4, after V lost 8 bases and J lost 6 bases. The CDR3 protein is CASGQGNPGELFF. The DNA for the CDR3 is TGTGCCAGCGGACAGGGGAATCCCGGGGAGCTGTTTTTT.

This clone occurred once. This sequence joins TRBV11-1 and TRBJ2-2; TRBD1 aligns across 9 bases. Germline V CDR1 and CDR2: SGHAT, FQDESV (reference sequence). The CDR3 has 16 amino acids. The junction had 9 bases not matched to a gene; V was cut back by 6 bases and J by 4 bases. The CDR3 nucleotides read TGTGCCAGCAGAAAGCCGGGACAGGGTCCCACCGGGGAGCTGTTTTTT. It translates to CASRKPGQGPTGELFF.

The rearrangement uses TRBV4-3 and TRBJ2-1; D remains ambiguous. There are 13 residues in the CDR3. V lost 3 bases, J lost 3 bases, and 6 bases lay in between. Looked up from germline, CDR1 is LGHNA and CDR2 is YSLEER. The CDR3 DNA is TGCGCCAGCAGCCACGGAGTCTACAATGAGCAGTTCTTC. This codes for CASSHGVYNEQFF.

V is TRBV4-3 and J is TRBJ1-2, with D unresolved. Trimming stripped 3 bases from V and 6 bases from J, with 17 bases between. The CDR3 sequence is 15 residues long. Looked up from germline, CDR1 is LGHNA and CDR2 is YSLEER. DNA for the CDR3: TGCGCCAGCAGCCACCCCTCCTATGGTCCTGATGGCTACACCTTC. It yields the protein CASSHPSYGPDGYTF.

V usage is TRBV15 and J usage is TRBJ2-7, with D tentatively TRBD2 (5 bases). CDR1 and CDR2 from the germline V gene are LNHNV and YYDKDF (reference sequence). The CDR3 consists of 13 residues. Between the trimmed V and J ends, which lost 5 bases and 1 base, there was a span of 9 bases. This CDR3 is CATSRRHSYEQYF. CDR3 nucleotides: TGTGCCACCAGCCGGAGGCATTCCTACGAGCAGTACTTC.

This rearrangement joins TRBV18 to TRBJ1-5, with a weak D call TRBD1 (6 bases). V was shortened by 3 bases and J by 2 bases, with 14 bases between the two germline ends. Germline loops: CDR1 KGHSH, CDR2 LQKENI. There are 16 residues in the CDR3. CDR3 nucleotides: TGTGCCAGCTCACCGGCATGGGCAGGGGGCAATCAGCCCCAGCATTTT. The encoded protein is CASSPAWAGGNQPQHF.

J is TRBJ2-2 and V is TRBV18; 7 nucleotides align to TRBD2. V lost 5 bases to trimming and J lost 0 bases; unmatched junction nucleotides: 6. Germline lookup yields CDR1 KGHSH and CDR2 LQKENI. The CDR3 spans 16 residues. In nucleotides, the CDR3 is TGTGCCAGCTCAAACAGAGCGGGACCGAACACCGGGGAGCTGTTTTTT. Translation gives CASSNRAGPNTGELFF.

The CDR3 nucleotides read TGTGCCAGCAGCAGCAGGGAAGGCAACGAGCAGTACTTC. Protein product: CASSSREGNEQYF. J is TRBJ2-7 and V is TRBV7-2; a possible D gene is TRBD1 (5 bases). This CDR3 spans 13 amino acids. V lost 5 bases and J lost 5, with 13 bases in between. Germline CDR1 and CDR2: SGHTA and FQGNSA.

This chain connects TRBV4-2 to TRBJ1-5; D remains unclear. CDR1 and CDR2 (germline): LGHNA, YNFKEQ. Between the trimmed V and J ends, which lost 0 bases and 3 bases, there was a span of 9 bases. This CDR3 is built from 15 residues. The CDR3 spells CASSQEEASNQPQHF. Written as DNA, the CDR3 is TGTGCCAGCAGCCAAGAAGAAGCGTCCAATCAGCCCCAGCATTTT.

V and J are TRBV9 and TRBJ2-5; the D is unclear. V dropped 0 bases and J dropped 4 bases, with 10 bases sitting between them. Germline values: CDR1 SGDLS, CDR2 YYNGEE. The CDR3 is 14 amino acids. The CDR3 spells CASSVAVLSETQYF. DNA of the CDR3: TGTGCCAGCAGCGTAGCAGTCTTATCAGAGACCCAGTACTTC.

The chain recombines TRBV27 with TRBJ2-1, with a weak D call TRBD2 (7 bases). CDR1 is MNHEY and CDR2 is SMNVEV in the germline V gene (reference sequence). The CDR3 is made up of 13 amino acids. Trimming removed 5 bases at V and 6 bases at J, with 11 bases between. The CDR3 spells CASSPGGVNEQFF. CDR3 DNA sequence: TGTGCCAGCAGTCCGGGGGGCGTCAATGAGCAGTTCTTC.

J is TRBJ1-2 and V is TRBV19, with unresolved D. V lost 5 bases and J 4 bases, leaving 11 bases between the germline ends. Germline-derived CDR1 and CDR2 are LNHDA and SQIVND (reference sequence). The CDR3 has 13 amino acids. The CDR3 DNA is TGTGCCAGTAGTGTATCCGGGAGCTATGGCTACACCTTC. Translation gives CASSVSGSYGYTF.

The chain links TRBV28 to TRBJ1-4; unclear D gene. CDR3 size: 15 residues. V lost 5 bases and J 7 bases, leaving 17 bases between the germline ends. Per germline, CDR1 MDHEN and CDR2 SYDVKM. The chain's CDR3 is CASSGSGGEGEKLFF. The CDR3 nucleotides are TGTGCCAGCAGTGGCAGTGGAGGTGAGGGTGAAAAACTGTTTTTT.

The gene calls are TRBV7-2 and TRBJ1-1, with a weak D call TRBD1 (6 bases). Germline V lookup: CDR1 SGHTA, CDR2 FQGNSA. V was trimmed by 3 bases and J by 3 bases, leaving 14 bases between them. This CDR3 is built from 15 residues. CDR3 sequence reads: CASSFGGAGDTEAFF. The CDR3 DNA reads TGTGCCAGCAGCTTTGGGGGGGCCGGGGACACTGAAGCTTTCTTT.

The chain couples TRBV12-5 to TRBJ2-1, with a possible D match to TRBD1 (5 bases). CDR1 LGHNT and CDR2 FRNRAP come from the germline V gene. The CDR3 length is 13 residues. CDR3 amino acids: CAEYVWTYNEQFF. Written as DNA, the CDR3 is TGTGCCGAGTACGTATGGACATACAATGAGCAGTTCTTC.

The chain recombines TRBV6-1 with TRBJ1-1, with TRBD1 matching 7 bases. Germline values: CDR1 MNHNS, CDR2 SASEGT. This CDR3 comprises 16 residues. The junction had 6 bases not matched to a gene; V was cut back by 2 bases and J by 0 bases. The CDR3 region is CASSERGQELNTEAFF. The DNA of the CDR3 is TGTGCCAGCAGTGAAAGAGGACAGGAGTTGAACACTGAAGCTTTCTTT.

This sequence joins TRBV6-6 and TRBJ1-1; D is perhaps TRBD1 (6 bases). This CDR3 has 13 residues. Trimming removed 3 bases from V and 7 bases from J, with 12 bases in between. Per the germline V gene, CDR1 is MNHNY and CDR2 is SVGAGI (reference sequence). CDR3 DNA: TGTGCCAGCAGTTATACAGGGAAGGATGAAGCTTTCTTT. Its protein product is CASSYTGKDEAFF.